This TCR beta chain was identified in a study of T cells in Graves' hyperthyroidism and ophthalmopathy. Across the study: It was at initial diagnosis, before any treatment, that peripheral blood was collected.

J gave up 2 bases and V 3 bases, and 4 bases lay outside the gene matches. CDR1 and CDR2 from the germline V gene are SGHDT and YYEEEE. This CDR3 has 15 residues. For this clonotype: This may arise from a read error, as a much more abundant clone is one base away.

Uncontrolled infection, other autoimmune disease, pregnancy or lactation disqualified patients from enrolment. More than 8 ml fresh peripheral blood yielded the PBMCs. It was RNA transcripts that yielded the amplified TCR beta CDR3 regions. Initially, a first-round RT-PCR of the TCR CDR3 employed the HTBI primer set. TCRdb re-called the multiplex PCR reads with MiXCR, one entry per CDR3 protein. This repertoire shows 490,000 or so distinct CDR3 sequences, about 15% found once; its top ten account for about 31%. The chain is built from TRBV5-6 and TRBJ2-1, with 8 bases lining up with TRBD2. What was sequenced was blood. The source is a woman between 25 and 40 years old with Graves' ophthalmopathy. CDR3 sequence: CASSSNGRAYNEQFF. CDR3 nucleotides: TGTGCCAGCAGCTCGAACGGGAGGGCCTACAATGAGCAGTTCTTC.